This T cell receptor beta chain appears in the sequencing data of a study of T cells in localized non-small cell lung cancer. Findings and caveats of the study: A single tumor region was sequenced, leaving heterogeneity possible. In the blood, greater T cell density corresponded to longer overall survival. Adjacent lung exhibited a median of about 50 among the 100 most abundant tumor clones. Uninvolved nearby lung showed the greatest T cell clonality, exceeding that found in tumor.

The data were produced by immunoSEQ multiplex PCR, yet TCRdb's version contains in-frame clones alone and is incomplete. The table lists approximately 22,000 clones, about 90% of them singletons. This clone has only one observation. What it binds is not known. Sequenced material: peripheral blood, taken before any cancer treatment. The sequence derives from a male donor older than 55 with stage I squamous cell lung carcinoma.

The chain's CDR3 is CSVAWPRRSDTEAFF. The CDR3 coding sequence is TGCAGCGTCGCCTGGCCACGCCGGTCCGACACTGAAGCTTTCTTT. This chain uses TRBV29-1 with TRBJ1-1; unclear D gene. Germline CDR1 SQVTM, CDR2 ANQGSEA. Between the trimmed V and J ends, which lost 6 bases and 3 bases, there was a span of 20 bases. The length of the CDR3 is 15 residues.